This T cell receptor (beta chain) comes out of a study of blood T cell repertoires in COVID-19. The overall study: Sites across the United States, Italy and Spain contributed samples from acute and convalescent COVID-19. PBMCs, B-cell-depleted T cells, or T cells provided the cDNA or gDNA that made up the material.

Authors' analysis steps: Reference gene primer amplification gave estimated nucleated cell counts. Using immunoSEQ multiplex PCR, the repertoire was profiled, and TCRdb retains in-frame clones only, with some absent. V, J and clone size are taken as reported in that table, and D and trimming were inferred from the DNA itself. The table has 80,000 to 100,000 clones, 90% seen once. The CDR3 is 17 amino acids. V was pared by 4 bases and J by 1 base, with 11 bases of the junction left unmatched. The germline CDR1 and CDR2 sequences are LNHDA and SQIVND (reference sequence). The receptor was derived from a human donor with active COVID-19. The donor label of this sample is uncertain. The chain is built from TRBV19 and TRBJ2-3; 7 bases match TRBD1. Sequencing was done on a sample of peripheral blood. The CDR3 loop is CASSSLGTARGTDTQYF. The CDR3 coding sequence is TGTGCCAGTAGTAGCTTGGGGACAGCCCGCGGCACAGATACGCAGTATTTT.